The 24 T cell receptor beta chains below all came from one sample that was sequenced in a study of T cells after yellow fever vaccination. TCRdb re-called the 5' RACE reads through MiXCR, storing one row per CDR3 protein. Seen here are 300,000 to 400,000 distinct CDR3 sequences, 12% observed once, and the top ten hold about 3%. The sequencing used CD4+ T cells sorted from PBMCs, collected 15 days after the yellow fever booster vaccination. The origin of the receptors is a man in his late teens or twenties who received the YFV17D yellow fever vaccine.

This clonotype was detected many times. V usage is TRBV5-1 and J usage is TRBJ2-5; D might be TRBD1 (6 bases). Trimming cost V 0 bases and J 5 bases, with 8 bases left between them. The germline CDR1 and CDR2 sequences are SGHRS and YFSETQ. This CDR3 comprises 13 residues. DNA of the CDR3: TGCGCCAGCAGCTTGGGACAGGCCGAGACCCAGTACTTC. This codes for CASSLGQAETQYF.

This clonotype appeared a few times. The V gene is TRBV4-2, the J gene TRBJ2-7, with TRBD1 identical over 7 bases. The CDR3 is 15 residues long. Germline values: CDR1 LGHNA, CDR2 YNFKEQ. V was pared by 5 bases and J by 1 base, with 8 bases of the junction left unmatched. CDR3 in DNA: TGTGCCAGCAGCTGGGGACAGTTGCCTTCCTACGAGCAGTACTTC. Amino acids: CASSWGQLPSYEQYF.

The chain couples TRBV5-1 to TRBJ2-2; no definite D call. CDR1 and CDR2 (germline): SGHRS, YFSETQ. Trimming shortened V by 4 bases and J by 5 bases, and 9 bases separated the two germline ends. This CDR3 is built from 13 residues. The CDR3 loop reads CASSTTVTGELFF. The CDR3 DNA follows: TGCGCCAGCAGCACGACGGTTACCGGGGAGCTGTTTTTT. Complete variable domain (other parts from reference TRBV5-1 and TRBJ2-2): KAGVTQTPRYLIKTRGQQVTLSCSPISGHRSVSWYQQTPGQGLQFLFEYFSETQRNKGNFPGRFSGRQFSNSRSEMNVSTLELGDSALYLCASSTTVTGELFFGEGSRLTVL.

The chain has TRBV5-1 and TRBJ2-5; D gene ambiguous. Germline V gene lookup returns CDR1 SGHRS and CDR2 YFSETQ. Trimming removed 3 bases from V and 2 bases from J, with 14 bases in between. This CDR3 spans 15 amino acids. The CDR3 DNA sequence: TGCGCCAGCAGCTCCCCAGGCCCGTTACAAGAGACCCAGTACTTC. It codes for CASSSPGPLQETQYF.

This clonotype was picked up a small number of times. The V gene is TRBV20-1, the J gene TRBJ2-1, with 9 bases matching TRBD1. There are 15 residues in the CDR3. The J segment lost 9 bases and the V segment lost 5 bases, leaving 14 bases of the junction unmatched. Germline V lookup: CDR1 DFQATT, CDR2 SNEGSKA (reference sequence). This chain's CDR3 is CSAPRRDRDRGEQFF. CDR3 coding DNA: TGCAGTGCTCCCCGCCGGGACAGGGACCGGGGTGAGCAGTTCTTC.

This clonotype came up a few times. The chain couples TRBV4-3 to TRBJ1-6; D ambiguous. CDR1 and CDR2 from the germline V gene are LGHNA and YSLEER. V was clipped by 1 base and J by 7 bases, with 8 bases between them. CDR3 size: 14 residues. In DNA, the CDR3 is TGCGCCAGCAGCCAAGTGTTTGGGAATTCACCCCTCCACTTT. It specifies CASSQVFGNSPLHF.

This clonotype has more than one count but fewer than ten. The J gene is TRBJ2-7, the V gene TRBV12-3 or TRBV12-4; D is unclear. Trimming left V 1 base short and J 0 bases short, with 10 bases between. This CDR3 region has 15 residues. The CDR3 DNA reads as TGTGCCAGCAGTTTAGGTCGGGCAGTCTCCTACGAGCAGTACTTC. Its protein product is CASSLGRAVSYEQYF.

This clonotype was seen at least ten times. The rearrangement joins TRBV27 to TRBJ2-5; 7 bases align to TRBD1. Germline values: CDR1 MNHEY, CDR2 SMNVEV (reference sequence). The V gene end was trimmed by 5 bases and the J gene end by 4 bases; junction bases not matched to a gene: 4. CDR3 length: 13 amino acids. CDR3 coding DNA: TGTGCCAGCAGTCGACAGGGTGGAGAGACCCAGTACTTC. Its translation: CASSRQGGETQYF.

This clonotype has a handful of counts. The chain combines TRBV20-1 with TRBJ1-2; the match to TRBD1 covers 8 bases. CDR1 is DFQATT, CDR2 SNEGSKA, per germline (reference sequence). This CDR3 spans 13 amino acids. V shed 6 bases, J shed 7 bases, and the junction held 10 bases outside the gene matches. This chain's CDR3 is CSAPQGARSGYTF. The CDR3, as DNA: TGCAGTGCCCCCCAGGGGGCTAGGAGTGGCTACACCTTC.

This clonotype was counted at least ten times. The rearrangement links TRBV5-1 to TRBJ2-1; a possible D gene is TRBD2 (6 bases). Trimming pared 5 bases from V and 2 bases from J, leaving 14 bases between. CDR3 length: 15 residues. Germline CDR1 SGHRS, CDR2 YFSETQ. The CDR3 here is CASRLAGWTYNEQFF. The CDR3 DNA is TGCGCCAGCAGACTGGCGGGGTGGACCTACAATGAGCAGTTCTTC. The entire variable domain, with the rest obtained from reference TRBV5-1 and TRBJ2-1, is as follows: KAGVTQTPRYLIKTRGQQVTLSCSPISGHRSVSWYQQTPGQGLQFLFEYFSETQRNKGNFPGRFSGRQFSNSRSEMNVSTLELGDSALYLCASRLAGWTYNEQFFGPGTRLTVL.

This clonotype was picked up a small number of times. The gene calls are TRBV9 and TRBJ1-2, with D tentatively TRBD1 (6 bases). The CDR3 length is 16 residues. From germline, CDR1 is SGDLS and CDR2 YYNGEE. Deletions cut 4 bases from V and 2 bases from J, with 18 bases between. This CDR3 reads CASSPNPGGQNYGYTF. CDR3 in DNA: TGTGCCAGCAGCCCTAACCCCGGGGGGCAGAACTATGGCTACACCTTC.

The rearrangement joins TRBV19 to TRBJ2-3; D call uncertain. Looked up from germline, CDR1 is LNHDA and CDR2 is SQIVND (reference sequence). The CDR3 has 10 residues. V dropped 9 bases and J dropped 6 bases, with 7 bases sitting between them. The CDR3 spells CARFGDTQYF. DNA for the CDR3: TGTGCCAGGTTCGGGGATACGCAGTATTTT.

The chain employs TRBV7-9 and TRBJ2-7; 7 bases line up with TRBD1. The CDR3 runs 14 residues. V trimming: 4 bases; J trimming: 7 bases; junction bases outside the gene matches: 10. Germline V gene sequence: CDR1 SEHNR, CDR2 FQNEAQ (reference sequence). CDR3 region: CASSSNRQGAEQYF. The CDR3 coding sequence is TGTGCCAGCAGCTCGAACCGACAGGGTGCGGAGCAGTACTTC. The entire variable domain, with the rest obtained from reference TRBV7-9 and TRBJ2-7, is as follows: DTGVSQNPRHKITKRGQNVTFRCDPISEHNRLYWYRQTLGQGPEFLTYFQNEAQLEKSRLLSDRFSAERPKGSFSTLEIQRTEQGDSAMYLCASSSNRQGAEQYFGPGTRLTVT.

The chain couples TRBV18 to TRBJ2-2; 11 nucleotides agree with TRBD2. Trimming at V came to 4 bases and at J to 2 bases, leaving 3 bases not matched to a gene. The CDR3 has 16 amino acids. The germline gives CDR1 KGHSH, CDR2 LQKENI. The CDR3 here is CASSHGLAGNTGELFF. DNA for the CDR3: TGTGCCAGCTCACACGGACTAGCGGGTAACACCGGGGAGCTGTTTTTT.

In DNA form, the CDR3 reads TGTGCCAGCAGCATCGCCGGGACGGTGAGCAATCAGCCCCAGCATTTT. Amino acids: CASSIAGTVSNQPQHF. The chain carries TRBV7-2 and TRBJ1-5; a possible D gene is TRBD1 (5 bases). Trimming took 5 bases from V and 1 from J, leaving 15 bases between them. CDR1 SGHTA and CDR2 FQGNSA come from the germline V gene. This CDR3 spans 16 amino acids.

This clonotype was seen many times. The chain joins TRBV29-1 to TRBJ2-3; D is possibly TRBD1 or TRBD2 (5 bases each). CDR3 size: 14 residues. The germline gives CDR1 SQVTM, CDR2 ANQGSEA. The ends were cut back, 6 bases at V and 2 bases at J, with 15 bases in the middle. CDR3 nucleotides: TGCAGCGTACGCATCCTGGGGGTCACAGATACGCAGTATTTT. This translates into CSVRILGVTDTQYF.

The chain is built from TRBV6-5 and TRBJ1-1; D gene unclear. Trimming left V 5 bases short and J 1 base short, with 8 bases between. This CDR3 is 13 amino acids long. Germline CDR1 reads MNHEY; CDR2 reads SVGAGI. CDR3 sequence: CASSQLENTEAFF. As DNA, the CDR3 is TGTGCCAGCAGTCAACTTGAGAACACTGAAGCTTTCTTT.

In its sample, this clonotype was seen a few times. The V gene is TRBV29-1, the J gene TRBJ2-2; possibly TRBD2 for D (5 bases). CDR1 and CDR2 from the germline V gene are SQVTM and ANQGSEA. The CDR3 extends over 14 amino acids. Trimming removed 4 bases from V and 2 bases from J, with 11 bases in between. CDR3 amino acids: CSVVGVGNTGELFF. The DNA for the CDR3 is TGCAGCGTTGTCGGGGTCGGAAACACCGGGGAGCTGTTTTTT.

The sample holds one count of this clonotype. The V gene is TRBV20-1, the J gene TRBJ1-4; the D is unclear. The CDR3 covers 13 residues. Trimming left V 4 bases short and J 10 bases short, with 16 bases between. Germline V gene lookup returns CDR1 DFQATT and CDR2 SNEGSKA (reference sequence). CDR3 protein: CSAMERTEGKLFF. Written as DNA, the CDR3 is TGCAGTGCTATGGAACGGACTGAGGGAAAACTGTTTTTT.

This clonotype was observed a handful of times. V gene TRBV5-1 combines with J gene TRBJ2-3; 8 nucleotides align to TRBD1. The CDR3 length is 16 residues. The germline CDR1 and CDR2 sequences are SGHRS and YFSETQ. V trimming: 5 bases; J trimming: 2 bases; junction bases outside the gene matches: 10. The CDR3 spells CASRSLAGQVTDTQYF. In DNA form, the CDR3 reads TGCGCCAGCAGGAGCCTGGCGGGACAGGTCACAGATACGCAGTATTTT.

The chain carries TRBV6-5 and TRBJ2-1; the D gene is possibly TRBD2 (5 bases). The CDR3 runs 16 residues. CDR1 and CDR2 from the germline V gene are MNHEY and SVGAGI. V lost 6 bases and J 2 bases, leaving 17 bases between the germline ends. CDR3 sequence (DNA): TGTGCCAGCAGCCCCTTTCGAGGGTTCCCCTACAATGAGCAGTTCTTC. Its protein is CASSPFRGFPYNEQFF.

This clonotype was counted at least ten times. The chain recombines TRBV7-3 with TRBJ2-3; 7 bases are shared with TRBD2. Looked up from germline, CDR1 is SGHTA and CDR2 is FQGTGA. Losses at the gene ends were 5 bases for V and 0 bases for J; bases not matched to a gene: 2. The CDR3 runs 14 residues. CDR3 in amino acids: CASSRGLSTDTQYF. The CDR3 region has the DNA TGTGCCAGCAGCAGGGGACTAAGCACAGATACGCAGTATTTT.

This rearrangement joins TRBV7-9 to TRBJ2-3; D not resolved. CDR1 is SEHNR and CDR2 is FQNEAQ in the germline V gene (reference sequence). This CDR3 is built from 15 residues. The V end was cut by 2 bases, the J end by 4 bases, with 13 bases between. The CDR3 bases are TGTGCCAGCAGCTTAACTTCCGGGTCCCCAGATACGCAGTATTTT. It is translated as CASSLTSGSPDTQYF.

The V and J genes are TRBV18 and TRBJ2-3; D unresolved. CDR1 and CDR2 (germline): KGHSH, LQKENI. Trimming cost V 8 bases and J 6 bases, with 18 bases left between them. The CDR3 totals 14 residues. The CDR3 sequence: CASTWAAPWDTQYF. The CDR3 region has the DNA TGTGCCAGCACCTGGGCGGCACCCTGGGATACGCAGTATTTT.